This TCR beta chain came from a study of T cell repertoires in cytomegalovirus infection (dated by TCRdb to about 2019). Some background on the complete study: Donor HLA type was relevant to the analysis, as public TCR beta signatures indicated carriage of CMV infection together with the matching HLA type.

Trimming takes 3 bases from V and 8 bases from J, and the germline ends sit 7 bases apart. Including cysteine and phenylalanine, the CDR3 has 11 amino acids. Only the CDR3 portion is preserved as DNA: 33 bases, with reading frame beginning at the first base. CDR1 and CDR2, looked up from the germline V gene, are MDHEN and SYDVKM. Here is what the overall study found, with its caveats: Cumulative frequency of public TCR beta family members discriminated carriers of CMV infection plus the relevant HLA type in this cohort and an independent 352-donor cohort. In the ex vivo response, HLA-C-restricted CMV-specific TCR beta clonotypes were dominant, and in two of eight donors the single most frequent clonotype came from this HLA-C-restricted group.

Worth noting for this clonotype: Its antigen is not yet known. No clone much larger than this one lies a single base away; base qualities are absent.

Sequencing took place on an Illumina HiSeq 1500. In TCRdb, the public reads were trimmed at Q25 with fastp and aligned with MiXCR, with productive beta chains retained. Each CDR3 protein gets just one entry, which takes the most common genes and DNA from the rows behind it. For this sample the table gives roughly 100,000 distinct CDR3 sequences, of which about 17% were detected only once. 8% of the sample goes to the ten largest clones. Sequencing used PBMCs. This sequence was found in a human donor in good health (CMV status not recorded). Some clones in this sample may be carry-over from other donors' samples. Here the chain combines TRBV28 and TRBJ1-1; the D gene cannot be named for sure. The nucleotide sequence reads TGTGCCAGCAGTTTGGTCGGAGAAGCTTTCTTT. This encodes CASSLVGEAFF. With the portions outside the CDR3 filled from the reference TRBV28 and TRBJ1-1 genes, the complete variable region becomes DVKVTQSSRYLVKRTGEKVFLECVQDMDHENMFWYRQDPGLGLRLIYFSYDVKMKEKGDIPEGYSVSREKKERFSLILESASTNQTSMYLCASSLVGEAFFGQGTRLTVV.